Listed below are T cell receptor beta chains from one sample, sequenced in a study of cytomegalovirus exposure and HLA in healthy donors. Only in-frame clones appear in the TCRdb table, and some are missing; sequencing was by immunoSEQ multiplex PCR. Found here are about 140,000 clones, around four fifths of them singletons; the top ten hold over 2%. Sequenced: PBMCs. The receptor set was obtained from a boy between 2 and 10 years old in good health and CMV-seronegative. Both conserved end residues are part of each CDR3. A D gene is named only where the DNA matches it firmly. The size entry is marked missing in some rows and otherwise reads once, few, many or a size class.

clone_size: NA
v_call: TRBV5-1
d_call: TRBD1
j_call: TRBJ1-2
cdr3_aa: CASSHNRGQGYTF
cdr3_nt: TGCGCCAGCAGCCACAACAGGGGGCAAGGCTACACCTTC

clone_size: NA
v_call: TRBV18
d_call: NA
j_call: TRBJ2-2
cdr3_aa: CASSPIKWLNTGELFF
cdr3_nt: TGTGCCAGCTCACCAATTAAATGGCTTAACACCGGGGAGCTGTTTTTT

clone_size: NA
v_call: TRBV19
d_call: TRBD2
j_call: TRBJ2-1
cdr3_aa: CASSIGWEGPYEQFF
cdr3_nt: TGTGCCAGTAGTATTGGGTGGGAGGGCCCCTATGAGCAGTTCTTC

clone_size: NA
v_call: TRBV2
d_call: NA
j_call: TRBJ2-7
cdr3_aa: CASSGYEQYF
cdr3_nt: TGTGCCAGCAGCGGGTACGAGCAGTACTTC

clone_size: NA
v_call: TRBV5-1
d_call: NA
j_call: TRBJ1-1
cdr3_aa: CASSSRMNTEAFF
cdr3_nt: TGCGCCAGCAGCTCGCGGATGAACACTGAAGCTTTCTTT

clone_size: NA
v_call: TRBV21-1
d_call: NA
j_call: TRBJ2-7
cdr3_aa: CASSKAGQAVSYEQYF
cdr3_nt: TGTGCCAGCAGCAAAGCAGGACAGGCTGTCTCCTACGAGCAGTACTTC

clone_size: NA
v_call: TRBV5-4
d_call: TRBD1
j_call: TRBJ2-3
cdr3_aa: CASSPATGGGTDTQYF
cdr3_nt: TGTGCCAGCAGCCCTGCGACAGGGGGAGGGACAGATACGCAGTATTTT

clone_size: once
v_call: TRBV5-5
d_call: TRBD1
j_call: TRBJ2-3
cdr3_aa: CASSVNRGSSTDTQYF
cdr3_nt: TGTGCCAGCAGCGTGAACAGGGGCTCTAGCACAGATACGCAGTATTTT

clone_size: NA
v_call: TRBV19
d_call: TRBD2
j_call: TRBJ2-1
cdr3_aa: CASSFSGLASYNEQFF
cdr3_nt: TGTGCCAGTAGTTTTTCGGGACTAGCGTCATACAATGAGCAGTTCTTC

clone_size: NA
v_call: TRBV6-5
d_call: TRBD2
j_call: TRBJ2-7
cdr3_aa: CASGATSGGPYEQYF
cdr3_nt: TGTGCCAGCGGAGCTACTAGCGGGGGGCCCTACGAGCAGTACTTC

clone_size: NA
v_call: TRBV11-2
d_call: TRBD1
j_call: TRBJ1-6
cdr3_aa: CASSFGQDNSPLHF
cdr3_nt: TGTGCCAGCAGCTTCGGACAGGACAATTCACCCCTCCACTTT

clone_size: NA
v_call: TRBV4-1
d_call: NA
j_call: TRBJ1-2
cdr3_aa: CASSQREGGGYTF
cdr3_nt: TGCGCCAGCAGCCAAAGGGAGGGTGGAGGCTACACCTTC

clone_size: NA
v_call: TRBV7-6
d_call: TRBD2
j_call: TRBJ2-3
cdr3_aa: CASSLDSSGGAGNTQYF
cdr3_nt: TGTGCCAGCAGCTTAGATTCTAGCGGGGGGGCCGGCAATACGCAGTATTTT

clone_size: NA
v_call: TRBV7-3
d_call: NA
j_call: TRBJ2-3
cdr3_aa: CASSRRPSVGSGTDTQYF
cdr3_nt: TGTGCCAGCAGCCGTCGTCCCTCTGTCGGGAGTGGCACAGATACGCAGTATTTT

clone_size: NA
v_call: TRBV9
d_call: TRBD2
j_call: TRBJ2-1
cdr3_aa: CASSAGTSGIYSGYEQFF
cdr3_nt: TGTGCCAGCAGCGCGGGGACTAGCGGGATTTACTCTGGGTATGAGCAGTTCTTC

clone_size: NA
v_call: TRBV27
d_call: NA
j_call: TRBJ1-1
cdr3_aa: CASSLYAPHSGTEAFF
cdr3_nt: TGTGCCAGCAGTTTATATGCCCCCCATTCGGGCACTGAAGCTTTCTTT

clone_size: NA
v_call: TRBV7-9
d_call: TRBD2
j_call: TRBJ2-1
cdr3_aa: CASSSRTSGRNEQFF
cdr3_nt: TGTGCCAGCAGCTCCCGGACTAGCGGGAGGAATGAGCAGTTCTTC

clone_size: NA
v_call: TRBV2
d_call: TRBD2
j_call: TRBJ2-1
cdr3_aa: CASRLLAGGSYNEQFF
cdr3_nt: TGTGCCAGCAGACTACTAGCGGGGGGGTCCTACAATGAGCAGTTCTTC

clone_size: NA
v_call: TRBV7-8
d_call: TRBD1
j_call: TRBJ1-1
cdr3_aa: CASSATGRTEAFF
cdr3_nt: TGTGCCAGCAGCGCGACAGGGCGGACTGAAGCTTTCTTT

clone_size: NA
v_call: TRBV7-2
d_call: NA
j_call: TRBJ2-7
cdr3_aa: CASSLFGAETSYEQYF
cdr3_nt: TGTGCCAGCAGCTTATTTGGGGCGGAGACCTCCTACGAGCAGTACTTC

clone_size: once
v_call: TRBV2
d_call: NA
j_call: TRBJ2-5
cdr3_aa: CASTTQGGQETQYF
cdr3_nt: TGTGCCAGTACGACGCAGGGAGGCCAAGAGACCCAGTACTTC

clone_size: NA
v_call: TRBV7-9
d_call: NA
j_call: TRBJ1-5
cdr3_aa: CASSLVSGAQHF
cdr3_nt: TGTGCCAGCAGCCTTGTTTCCGGGGCCCAGCATTTT

clone_size: NA
v_call: TRBV25-1
d_call: NA
j_call: TRBJ2-7
cdr3_aa: CASGSGTQGPYEQYF
cdr3_nt: TGTGCCAGCGGATCCGGGACCCAGGGGCCCTACGAGCAGTACTTC

clone_size: NA
v_call: TRBV7-2
d_call: NA
j_call: TRBJ2-7
cdr3_aa: CASSYHYEQYF
cdr3_nt: TGTGCCAGCAGCTATCACTACGAGCAGTACTTC

clone_size: NA
v_call: TRBV7-2
d_call: NA
j_call: TRBJ2-1
cdr3_aa: CASSLVLQSNEQFF
cdr3_nt: TGTGCCAGCAGCTTAGTCTTACAGAGCAATGAGCAGTTCTTC

clone_size: NA
v_call: TRBV28
d_call: NA
j_call: TRBJ2-1
cdr3_aa: CASSPGHGEIGGRETCNEQFF
cdr3_nt: TGTGCCAGCAGTCCGGGCCACGGGGAAATCGGAGGTCGGGAGACATGCAATGAGCAGTTCTTC

clone_size: NA
v_call: TRBV19
d_call: NA
j_call: TRBJ1-1
cdr3_aa: CASSGEPRVTEAFF
cdr3_nt: TGTGCCAGTAGTGGGGAGCCAAGGGTCACTGAAGCTTTCTTT

clone_size: NA
v_call: TRBV19
d_call: TRBD1
j_call: TRBJ1-1
cdr3_aa: CASSILGQGRHMNTEAFF
cdr3_nt: TGTGCCAGTAGTATCCTCGGACAGGGCCGCCACATGAACACTGAAGCTTTCTTT

clone_size: NA
v_call: TRBV5-5
d_call: TRBD1
j_call: TRBJ1-6
cdr3_aa: CASSLMTGNSPLHF
cdr3_nt: TGTGCCAGCAGCTTGATGACAGGGAATTCACCCCTCCACTTT

clone_size: NA
v_call: TRBV2
d_call: TRBD2
j_call: TRBJ2-3
cdr3_aa: CASSAGLAGADTQYF
cdr3_nt: TGTGCCAGCAGCGCGGGACTAGCGGGAGCAGATACGCAGTATTTT

clone_size: NA
v_call: TRBV6-5
d_call: TRBD2
j_call: TRBJ2-1
cdr3_aa: CASSYSSTGGEQFF
cdr3_nt: TGTGCCAGCAGTTACTCGTCAACGGGAGGGGAGCAGTTCTTC

clone_size: NA
v_call: TRBV5-4
d_call: NA
j_call: TRBJ1-6
cdr3_aa: CASSAKGAINSPLHF
cdr3_nt: TGTGCCAGCAGCGCAAAAGGGGCCATAAATTCACCCCTCCACTTT

clone_size: NA
v_call: TRBV7-6
d_call: TRBD1
j_call: TRBJ2-5
cdr3_aa: CASSLARTGVKETQYF
cdr3_nt: TGTGCCAGCAGCTTAGCCAGGACAGGGGTGAAAGAGACCCAGTACTTC

clone_size: NA
v_call: TRBV15
d_call: NA
j_call: TRBJ2-3
cdr3_aa: CATSRAGLADTQYF
cdr3_nt: TGTGCCACCAGCAGAGCCGGGTTAGCGGATACGCAGTATTTT

clone_size: NA
v_call: TRBV7-6
d_call: TRBD1
j_call: TRBJ1-2
cdr3_aa: CASSPADRGNYGYTF
cdr3_nt: TGTGCCAGCAGCCCCGCCGACAGGGGAAACTATGGCTACACCTTC